The sequence of this TCR beta chain was determined in a study of blood T cells in healthy people across ages. PCR was performed a second time for roughly 7 to 11 cycles using a sample-barcoded 5' primer and a J-beta primer mix. MiXCR, run by TCRdb on the 5' RACE reads, gives a single entry per CDR3 protein. The sample shows more than 1.4 million distinct CDR3 sequences, 42% of them seen only once. Sequenced material: blood. The clonotype comes from a woman younger than 30 in good health.

The CDR3 spells CASSPQGRRNTEAFF. The DNA for the CDR3 is TGTGCCAGCAGCCCACAGGGGAGGAGGAACACTGAAGCTTTCTTT. The chain uses TRBV13 and TRBJ1-1; TRBD1 aligns across 7 bases. V shed 5 bases, J shed 1 base, and the junction held 7 bases outside the gene matches. The CDR3 sequence is 15 residues long. Germline CDR1 and CDR2: PRHDT and FYEKMQ (reference sequence).